These 26 T cell receptor beta chains were sequenced from one sample in a study of cytomegalovirus exposure and HLA in healthy donors. Researchers ran the PCR with 60 Vbeta and 13 Jbeta primers. Only in-frame clones appear in the TCRdb table, and some are missing; sequencing was by immunoSEQ multiplex PCR. The sample has approximately 150,000 clones, about 64% seen once. Sequencing was done on a sample of PBMCs. These receptors were obtained from a man in his fifties or sixties in good health and CMV-seronegative.

V and J are TRBV9 and TRBJ2-5; 10 bases align to TRBD2. The length of the CDR3 is 14 residues. The germline CDR1 and CDR2 sequences are SGDLS and YYNGEE. Trimming cost V 4 bases and J 5 bases; bases outside gene matches: 5. The CDR3 DNA is TGTGCCAGCAGCAGGACTAGCGGAGGCGAGACCCAGTACTTC. Translation gives CASSRTSGGETQYF. Drawing the rest from reference TRBV9 and TRBJ2-5, the complete variable domain is DSGVTQTPKHLITATGQRVTLRCSPRSGDLSVYWYQQSLDQGLQFLIQYYNGEERAKGNILERFSAQQFPDLHSELNLSSLELGDSALYFCASSRTSGGETQYFGPGTRLLVL.

J is TRBJ1-2 and V is TRBV9; D perhaps matches TRBD1 (5 bases). Per the germline V gene, CDR1 is SGDLS and CDR2 is YYNGEE. The CDR3 extends over 13 amino acids. V was pared by 4 bases and J by 5 bases, with 12 bases between. The DNA for the CDR3 is TGTGCCAGCAGCACGGACATTAATTATGGCTACACCTTC. This gives the protein CASSTDINYGYTF.

The chain uses TRBV5-8 and TRBJ1-4; 7 bases match TRBD1. In germline, CDR1 is SGHTS, CDR2 YDEGEE. V trimming: 0 bases; J trimming: 5 bases; junction bases outside the gene matches: 10. The CDR3 runs to 17 residues. As DNA, the CDR3 is TGTGCCAGCAGCTTGGGGGTACAGGGGCGAGGGAATGAAAAACTGTTTTTT. Translation: CASSLGVQGRGNEKLFF. The entire variable domain, with the rest obtained from reference TRBV5-8 and TRBJ1-4, is as follows: EAGVTQSPTHLIKTRGQQATLRCSPISGHTSVYWYQQALGLGLQFLLWYDEGEERNRGNFPPRFSGRQFPNYSSELNVNALELEDSALYLCASSLGVQGRGNEKLFFGSGTQLSVL.

The chain combines TRBV5-1 with TRBJ1-6, with D unresolved. CDR1 is SGHRS, CDR2 YFSETQ, per germline. The V end lost 0 bases, the J end lost 0 bases, and 7 bases lay between the germline ends. This CDR3 is built from 16 residues. CDR3 coding DNA: TGCGCCAGCAGCTTGGATGTGAGCTCCTATAATTCACCCCTCCACTTT. This gives the protein CASSLDVSSYNSPLHF.

The genes are TRBV19 and TRBJ1-4; maybe TRBD1 (5 bases). From germline, CDR1 is LNHDA and CDR2 SQIVND (reference sequence). This CDR3 has 14 residues. Trimming left V 5 bases short and J 10 bases short, with 17 bases between. CDR3 sequence: CASSGGRMGGKLFF. Here the CDR3 DNA reads TGTGCCAGTAGTGGAGGGCGCATGGGGGGAAAACTGTTTTTT.

The CDR3 is CASSTGLNTEAFF. As DNA, the CDR3 is TGTGCCAGTAGTACAGGGTTGAACACTGAAGCTTTCTTT. The chain has TRBV19 and TRBJ1-1, with D maybe TRBD1 (5 bases). Germline V lookup: CDR1 LNHDA, CDR2 SQIVND (reference sequence). This CDR3 region has 13 residues. V lost 4 bases, J lost 0 bases, and 6 bases lay in between.

This clone occurred once. The chain combines TRBV6-5 with TRBJ2-7; D gene uncertain. Trimming stripped 2 bases from V and 7 bases from J, with 9 bases between. CDR3 length equals 12 residues. Germline V gene lookup returns CDR1 MNHEY and CDR2 SVGAGI. Here the CDR3 reads CASSYGQAEQYF. The DNA for the CDR3 is TGTGCCAGCAGTTACGGGCAGGCAGAGCAGTACTTC.

The chain couples TRBV18 to TRBJ2-7; the D is unclear. Germline V gene sequence: CDR1 KGHSH, CDR2 LQKENI. This CDR3 contains 14 residues. Trimming stripped 4 bases from V and 2 bases from J, with 12 bases between. The CDR3 protein is CASSRAGAAYEQYF. Written as DNA, the CDR3 is TGTGCCAGCTCACGGGCAGGTGCCGCCTACGAGCAGTACTTC.

The chain recombines TRBV6-5 with TRBJ1-2; 9 bases fit TRBD1. V lost 6 bases and J lost 6; bases outside the gene matches: 5. CDR3 length: 13 amino acids. Germline V lookup: CDR1 MNHEY, CDR2 SVGAGI. The CDR3 protein is CASSHRDRDGYTF. The CDR3 coding sequence is TGTGCCAGCAGCCACCGGGACAGGGATGGCTACACCTTC.

In its sample, this clone was seen a few times. The rearrangement links TRBV19 to TRBJ1-5; no reliable D call. CDR1 is LNHDA and CDR2 is SQIVND in the germline V gene (reference sequence). The CDR3 length is 11 residues. V was shortened by 5 bases and J by 9 bases, with 8 bases between the two germline ends. CDR3 region: CASSSTPPQHF. As DNA, the CDR3 is TGTGCCAGTAGTTCCACACCGCCCCAGCATTTT.

CDR3 DNA sequence: TGTGCCAGCAGCTTAGATCCCCCCCTAAGGCAGTACTTC. It is translated as CASSLDPPLRQYF. The J gene is TRBJ2-7, the V gene TRBV11-2, with D unclear. Trimming removed 0 bases from V and 9 bases from J, with 12 bases in between. This CDR3 is 13 amino acids long. Germline V gene sequence: CDR1 SGHAT, CDR2 FQNNGV.

This clone has a handful of counts. J is TRBJ1-5 and V is TRBV7-8; 7 bases fit TRBD1. CDR3 length: 15 amino acids. V trimming: 5 bases; J trimming: 2 bases; junction bases outside the gene matches: 6. Germline lookup yields CDR1 SGHVS and CDR2 FQNEAQ. The DNA of the CDR3 is TGTGCCAGCAGCCGAGACAGGGATGGCAATCAGCCCCAGCATTTT. It specifies CASSRDRDGNQPQHF.

Turning to this clone: Other DNA sequences in the sample encode the same CDR3. This chain links TRBV5-4 with TRBJ1-1; D uncertain. Germline V gene lookup returns CDR1 SGHNT and CDR2 YYREEE (reference sequence). Between the trimmed V and J ends, which lost 0 bases and 0 bases, there was a span of 3 bases. The CDR3 length is 13 residues. CDR3 coding DNA: TGTGCCAGCAGCTTGGCCGTGAACACTGAAGCTTTCTTT. Residues: CASSLAVNTEAFF.

This sequence joins TRBV7-3 and TRBJ2-2, with a possible D match to TRBD2 (7 bases). The V end lost 5 bases, the J end lost 4 bases, and 14 bases lay between the germline ends. There are 15 residues in the CDR3. Looked up from germline, CDR1 is SGHTA and CDR2 is FQGTGA. Written as DNA, the CDR3 is TGTGCCAGCAGCCCGACGGGGGGCTTCACCGGGGAGCTGTTTTTT. Its protein product is CASSPTGGFTGELFF.

CDR3 in amino acids: CASSQDSSGADTQYF. CDR3 DNA: TGCGCCAGCAGCCAAGATTCATCAGGGGCGGATACGCAGTATTTT. The chain uses TRBV4-3 and TRBJ2-3; tentative D call: TRBD1 (6 bases). This CDR3 region has 15 residues. In germline, CDR1 is LGHNA, CDR2 YSLEER. V lost 0 bases to trimming and J lost 6 bases, with 13 bases between them.

This clone showed up just a few times. The chain links TRBV7-2 to TRBJ2-3; a weak D match, TRBD2 (6 bases). CDR1 and CDR2 (germline): SGHTA, FQGNSA. Between the trimmed V and J ends, which lost 6 bases and 1 base, there was a span of 20 bases. The length of the CDR3 is 17 residues. CDR3 bases: TGTGCCAGCAGTTTCGCACCCCGGGGGAGTGGCACAGATACGCAGTATTTT. Translating it yields CASSFAPRGSGTDTQYF.

The genes are TRBV7-3 and TRBJ1-1; possible D gene TRBD1, 5 bases. Germline CDR1 and CDR2: SGHTA and FQGTGA. Trimming pared 3 bases from V and 4 bases from J, leaving 12 bases between. This CDR3 is 14 amino acids long. CDR3 protein: CASSLGQWGTEAFF. CDR3 in DNA: TGTGCCAGCAGCTTGGGGCAATGGGGCACTGAAGCTTTCTTT.

The chain links TRBV2 to TRBJ2-7, with D tentatively TRBD1 (5 bases). The length of the CDR3 is 13 residues. Germline CDR1 SNHLY, CDR2 FYNNEI. Trimming pared 3 bases from V and 2 bases from J, leaving 8 bases between. For the CDR3, the DNA is TGTGCCAGCAGTGAGGGGCTCGCCTACGAGCAGTACTTC. This encodes CASSEGLAYEQYF.

The J gene is TRBJ2-7, the V gene TRBV6-5; 9 nucleotides line up with TRBD1. The germline CDR1 and CDR2 sequences are MNHEY and SVGAGI. V dropped 6 bases and J dropped 6; count of bases not matched to a gene: 9. The CDR3 length is 14 residues. CDR3 residues: CASSAGTGFVEQYF. CDR3 bases: TGTGCCAGCAGCGCCGGGACAGGGTTTGTCGAGCAGTACTTC.

The CDR3 protein is CATLAVGRDHTGELFF. The DNA of the CDR3 is TGTGCCACCCTAGCAGTGGGCCGGGATCACACCGGGGAGCTGTTTTTT. The V and J genes are TRBV21-1 and TRBJ2-2; the table names TRBD2, a call not compared with the DNA. TRBV21-1 is assigned pseudogene status. The CDR3 is made up of 16 amino acids.

The rearrangement uses TRBV7-6 and TRBJ1-2; no firm D call. V lost 5 bases and J lost 4, with 17 bases in between. The CDR3 runs to 15 residues. The germline V gene encodes CDR1 SGHVS and CDR2 FNYEAQ. Here the CDR3 DNA reads TGTGCCAGCAGCCCTGGGGAGGCAAACCTCTATGGCTACACCTTC. This encodes CASSPGEANLYGYTF.

This chain joins TRBV27 and TRBJ1-2; tentatively, D is TRBD1 (5 bases). The germline V gene has CDR1 MNHEY and CDR2 SMNVEV (reference sequence). CDR3 length: 13 amino acids. Trimming shortened V by 7 bases and J by 6 bases, and 15 bases separated the two germline ends. CDR3 coding DNA: TGTGCCAGCACCGAACCGGGGGTCAATGGCTACACCTTC. The encoded protein is CASTEPGVNGYTF.

The chain combines TRBV15 with TRBJ1-5, with D tentatively TRBD1 (5 bases). The CDR3 is made up of 16 amino acids. V lost 0 bases and J lost 2, with 11 bases in between. In germline, CDR1 is LNHNV, CDR2 YYDKDF (reference sequence). CDR3 amino acids: CATSRDRRGGNQPQHF. CDR3 bases: TGTGCCACCAGCAGAGATCGGAGGGGAGGCAATCAGCCCCAGCATTTT.

The chain carries TRBV6-4 and TRBJ2-3; 8 positions agree with TRBD2. With V trimmed by 3 bases and J by 2 bases, 7 bases remained unmatched. The CDR3 loop spans 16 amino acids. Germline V CDR1 and CDR2: MRHNA, SNTAGT. CDR3 sequence reads: CASSESSGGATDTQYF. The CDR3 region has the DNA TGTGCCAGCAGTGAGTCGAGCGGGGGTGCCACAGATACGCAGTATTTT.

CDR3 nucleotide sequence: TGTGCCAGCAGCCTAACAGGGGACAGAACAGATACGCAGTATTTT. It codes for CASSLTGDRTDTQYF. This sequence joins TRBV11-1 and TRBJ2-3; 7 nucleotides align to TRBD1. The V gene end was trimmed by 5 bases and the J gene end by 3 bases; junction bases not matched to a gene: 8. The length of the CDR3 is 15 residues. CDR1 and CDR2 (germline): SGHAT, FQDESV (reference sequence).

The V and J genes are TRBV11-2 and TRBJ1-3, with TRBD1 as a possible D gene (5 bases). Trimming shortened V by 4 bases and J by 4 bases, and 17 bases separated the two germline ends. The CDR3 covers 16 residues. Per germline, CDR1 SGHAT and CDR2 FQNNGV. The CDR3 bases are TGTGCCAGCAGCTACGGCGCCCAGGGAACCGGAAACACCATATATTTT. Its protein product is CASSYGAQGTGNTIYF.